These 30 T cell receptor beta chains share one sample of origin, sequenced in a study of T cell changes during pregnancy in multiple sclerosis. Data came from immunoSEQ multiplex PCR; TCRdb stores just in-frame clones and leaves some out. The profile shows 70,000 to 95,000 clones, 93% of them singletons. Sequencing was performed on peripheral blood, taken in the second trimester of pregnancy. Receptor source: a female donor in good health, enrolled as a control in a pregnancy study.

This chain joins TRBV5-6 and TRBJ1-4, with D perhaps matching TRBD1 (6 bases). The CDR3 has 14 residues. CDR1 is SGHDT, CDR2 YYEEEE, per germline. V dropped 3 bases and J dropped 4 bases, with 10 bases sitting between them. Here the CDR3 reads CASSSGQLNEKLFF. The CDR3 DNA reads as TGTGCCAGCAGCTCTGGACAGCTTAATGAAAAACTGTTTTTT.

A few counts support this clone. This chain joins TRBV7-2 and TRBJ1-5; 12 nucleotides match TRBD1. This CDR3 comprises 15 residues. The J segment lost 7 bases and the V segment lost 5 bases, leaving 6 bases of the junction unmatched. Germline-derived CDR1 and CDR2 are SGHTA and FQGNSA. Written as DNA, the CDR3 is TGTGCCAGCAGCACATACGGGACAGGGGGCCAGCCCCAGCATTTT. This codes for CASSTYGTGGQPQHF. The whole variable domain, filled in from reference TRBV7-2 and TRBJ1-5, reads GAGVSQSPSNKVTEKGKDVELRCDPISGHTALYWYRQSLGQGLEFLIYFQGNSAPDKSGLPSDRFSAERTGGSVSTLTIQRTQQEDSAVYLCASSTYGTGGQPQHFGDGTRLSIL.

The genes are TRBV5-1 and TRBJ1-2, with D maybe TRBD1 (5 bases). V lost 4 bases and J lost 4, with 23 bases in between. This CDR3 spans 17 amino acids. Germline V gene sequence: CDR1 SGHRS, CDR2 YFSETQ. The CDR3 region is CASSRAPPFQGGYGYTF. CDR3 bases: TGCGCCAGCAGCAGGGCCCCGCCGTTTCAGGGAGGCTATGGCTACACCTTC.

Comments on this clone: Other DNA sequences from this sample encode an identical CDR3 as well. The chain carries TRBV7-2 and TRBJ1-1, with D possibly matching TRBD1 (6 bases). Trimming removed 3 bases at V and 1 base at J, with 6 bases between. CDR1 and CDR2 (germline): SGHTA, FQGNSA. The CDR3 is made up of 13 amino acids. DNA for the CDR3: TGTGCCAGCAGCTTGGACAGGAACACTGAAGCTTTCTTT. This codes for CASSLDRNTEAFF.

DNA for the CDR3: TGTGCCAGCAGTTACAGTGACAGCCGGAATCAGCCCCAGCATTTT. Translating it yields CASSYSDSRNQPQHF. The gene calls are TRBV6-5 and TRBJ1-5; D possibly corresponds to TRBD1 (5 bases). The CDR3 totals 15 residues. V was clipped by 2 bases and J by 4 bases, with 12 bases between them. CDR1 MNHEY and CDR2 SVGAGI come from the germline V gene.

The V gene is TRBV7-3, the J gene TRBJ2-5; TRBD2 matches at 8 bases. Per germline, CDR1 SGHTA and CDR2 FQGTGA. CDR3 size: 16 residues. With 2 bases clipped from V and 3 bases from J, the junction kept 8 bases outside the gene matches. Written as DNA, the CDR3 is TGTGCCAGCAGCTTATCGGGCGGGGGGTTGAAAGAGACCCAGTACTTC. Protein sequence: CASSLSGGGLKETQYF.

The chain couples TRBV5-4 to TRBJ2-5, with 8 bases lining up with TRBD1. Trimming removed 3 bases from V and 5 bases from J; junction bases left unmatched: 6. The CDR3 is made up of 14 amino acids. Germline V gene data show CDR1 as SGHNT and CDR2 as YYREEE (reference sequence). This chain's CDR3 is CASSSGQGLETQYF. The DNA for the CDR3 is TGTGCCAGCAGCTCAGGACAGGGTTTGGAGACCCAGTACTTC.

V is TRBV30 and J is TRBJ1-2; no clear D. There are 12 residues in the CDR3. Germline V gene data show CDR1 as GTSNPN and CDR2 as SVGIG (reference sequence). V shed 3 bases and J shed 5 bases, with 10 bases lying between them. CDR3 in amino acids: CAWRETGYGYTF. CDR3 sequence (DNA): TGTGCCTGGAGGGAGACGGGATATGGCTACACCTTC. The whole variable domain, remainder taken from reference TRBV30 and TRBJ1-2, is SQTIHQWPATLVQPVGSPLSLECTVEGTSNPNLYWYRQAAGRGLQLLFYSVGIGQISSEVPQNLSASRPQDRQFILSSKKLLLSDSGFYLCAWRETGYGYTFGSGTRLTVV.

CDR3 region: CASSLGHQETQYF. DNA for the CDR3: TGTGCCAGCAGTTTAGGCCACCAAGAGACCCAGTACTTC. The chain employs TRBV27 and TRBJ2-5, with D hard to call. Germline CDR1 reads MNHEY; CDR2 reads SMNVEV (reference sequence). The V end lost 2 bases, the J end lost 0 bases, and 4 bases lay between the germline ends. CDR3 length: 13 amino acids.

J is TRBJ1-5 and V is TRBV4-1; 7 nucleotides align to TRBD1. CDR1 is MGHRA and CDR2 is YSYEKL in the germline V gene. J lost 0 bases, V lost 0 bases, and 8 bases had no gene match. The CDR3 loop spans 18 amino acids. This chain's CDR3 is CASSQDPMTGYSNQPQHF. CDR3 in DNA: TGCGCCAGCAGCCAAGATCCCATGACAGGGTATAGCAATCAGCCCCAGCATTTT.

V usage is TRBV7-2 and J usage is TRBJ2-7; 11 nucleotides line up with TRBD2. J lost 0 bases, V lost 3 bases, and 1 base had no gene match. The germline gives CDR1 SGHTA, CDR2 FQGNSA. This CDR3 region has 15 residues. The CDR3 spells CASSFGLAGSYEQYF. The CDR3 region has the DNA TGTGCCAGCAGCTTTGGACTAGCGGGCTCCTACGAGCAGTACTTC.

V and J are TRBV7-9 and TRBJ2-2, with D uncertain. In germline, CDR1 is SEHNR, CDR2 FQNEAQ (reference sequence). The CDR3 consists of 12 residues. V was trimmed by 7 bases and J by 4 bases, leaving 7 bases between them. CDR3 coding DNA: TGTGCCAGCACCACACCCACCGGGGAGCTGTTTTTT. This translates into CASTTPTGELFF.

The genes are TRBV27 and TRBJ2-3, with 12 bases identical to TRBD2. J was trimmed by 2 bases and V by 7 bases; bases with no gene match: 7. The CDR3 runs 16 residues. The V gene's germline CDR1 is MNHEY and CDR2 SMNVEV (reference sequence). DNA of the CDR3: TGTGCCAGCACCAAACTAGCGGGGGGTCCCACAGATACGCAGTATTTT. Amino acids: CASTKLAGGPTDTQYF.

The gene calls are TRBV19 and TRBJ1-1; D ambiguous. The V gene lost 5 bases and the J gene lost 2 bases, with 12 bases spanning the gap. Germline lookup yields CDR1 LNHDA and CDR2 SQIVND (reference sequence). This CDR3 region has 14 residues. CDR3 in amino acids: CASSPTAGNTEAFF. The CDR3 nucleotides read TGTGCCAGTAGTCCAACCGCAGGAAACACTGAAGCTTTCTTT.

The chain joins TRBV23-1 to TRBJ2-7; the match to TRBD1 covers 12 bases. TRBV23-1 is sorted into the ORF group, with uncertain function. CDR3 length: 17 amino acids. Losses at the gene ends were 6 bases for V and 4 bases for J; bases not matched to a gene: 13. Here the CDR3 reads CASRSGTGGKGRYEQYF. CDR3 in DNA: TGCGCCAGCAGGAGCGGGACAGGGGGCAAGGGGCGATACGAGCAGTACTTC.

The chain uses TRBV6-1 and TRBJ1-5; a weak D match, TRBD1 (6 bases). V was clipped by 5 bases and J by 4 bases, with 12 bases between them. The CDR3 has 14 amino acids. Germline V gene sequence: CDR1 MNHNS, CDR2 SASEGT. The CDR3 sequence is CASSHFQGNQPQHF. CDR3 nucleotides: TGTGCCAGCAGTCACTTTCAGGGGAATCAGCCCCAGCATTTT.

The genes are TRBV6-5 and TRBJ2-3; 9 bases match TRBD1. The V segment lost 6 bases and the J segment 4 bases; nucleotides outside the gene matches: 5. The germline V gene has CDR1 MNHEY and CDR2 SVGAGI. The CDR3 is made up of 14 amino acids. The CDR3 loop reads CASSRGQGADTQYF. In DNA form, the CDR3 reads TGTGCCAGCAGCCGGGGACAGGGAGCAGATACGCAGTATTTT.

J is TRBJ1-5 and V is TRBV2; maybe TRBD1 (6 bases). CDR1 is SNHLY and CDR2 is FYNNEI in the germline V gene. This CDR3 contains 15 residues. V gave up 6 bases and J gave up 4 bases, with 16 bases separating them. In DNA, the CDR3 is TGTGCCAGCAGGGATAAGGCAGGGGTAAATCAGCCCCAGCATTTT. It yields the protein CASRDKAGVNQPQHF.

The gene calls are TRBV9 and TRBJ2-7; TRBD1 is a possible D gene (5 bases). The V end was cut by 0 bases, the J end by 0 bases, with 7 bases between. Germline CDR1 SGDLS, CDR2 YYNGEE. CDR3 length: 14 amino acids. CDR3 in amino acids: CASSVDQGSYEQYF. The CDR3 bases are TGTGCCAGCAGCGTAGACCAGGGCTCCTACGAGCAGTACTTC.

V is TRBV12-5 and J is TRBJ1-1; D not certain. From germline, CDR1 is LGHNT and CDR2 FRNRAP. The CDR3 covers 13 residues. V was trimmed by 3 bases and J by 1 base, leaving 6 bases between them. Here the CDR3 DNA reads TGTGCTAGTGGTTTATCCCAGAACACTGAAGCTTTCTTT. Its protein is CASGLSQNTEAFF.

On this clone itself: At one end, the junction sequence differs from germline, possibly due to a read error. This sequence joins TRBV7-8 and TRBJ1-6; TRBD1 aligns across 7 bases. CDR1 is SGHVS, CDR2 FQNEAQ, per germline. The CDR3 is made up of 17 amino acids. The CDR3 nucleotides are TGTGCCAGCAGCTTGCGACAGGGAGAGGCTTATAGTTCACCCCTCCACTTT. Translated: CASSLRQGEAYSSPLHF. The variable domain in full, completed from reference TRBV7-8 and TRBJ1-6, reads GAGVSQSPRYKVAKRGQDVALRCDPISGHVSLFWYQQALGQGPEFLTYFQNEAQLDKSGLPSDRFFAERPEGSVSTLKIQRTQQEDSAVYLCASSLRQGEAYSSPLHFGNGTRLTVT.

CDR3 protein: CASSIARAGANVLTF. The CDR3 DNA reads as TGTGCCAGTAGTATAGCCAGGGCTGGGGCCAACGTCCTGACTTTC. The chain couples TRBV19 to TRBJ2-6; tentatively, D is TRBD1 (5 bases). Trimming took 1 base from V and 2 from J, leaving 6 bases between them. Per germline, CDR1 LNHDA and CDR2 SQIVND (reference sequence). The CDR3 is 15 amino acids.

This rearrangement joins TRBV5-1 to TRBJ2-2, with a tentative D call TRBD2 (5 bases). Deletions cut 0 bases from V and 3 bases from J, with 21 bases between. The germline CDR1 and CDR2 sequences are SGHRS and YFSETQ. This CDR3 spans 19 amino acids. DNA of the CDR3: TGCGCCAGCAGCTTGGATTCCGAGGGCCTCAGACCGGACACCGGGGAGCTGTTTTTT. Protein: CASSLDSEGLRPDTGELFF.

The V and J genes are TRBV11-2 and TRBJ2-7, with no clear D. The germline CDR1 and CDR2 sequences are SGHAT and FQNNGV. The CDR3 consists of 15 residues. Between the trimmed V and J ends, which lost 1 base and 2 bases, there was a span of 12 bases. The CDR3 sequence: CASSLGYAGPYEQYF. The CDR3 bases are TGTGCCAGCAGCTTAGGGTACGCAGGTCCCTACGAGCAGTACTTC.

This chain joins TRBV7-2 and TRBJ1-5; D unclear. The ends were cut back, 1 base at V and 0 bases at J, with 10 bases in the middle. The CDR3 loop spans 16 amino acids. Germline assignment: CDR1 SGHTA and CDR2 FQGNSA. The CDR3 reads CASSLEPGFSNQPQHF. The DNA for the CDR3 is TGTGCCAGCAGCTTAGAGCCCGGTTTTAGCAATCAGCCCCAGCATTTT.

The J gene is TRBJ2-7, the V gene TRBV6-1; D is possibly TRBD1 (5 bases). This CDR3 is built from 16 residues. Trimming removed 6 bases from V and 1 base from J, with 19 bases in between. CDR1 is MNHNS, CDR2 SASEGT, per germline. CDR3 in DNA: TGTGCCAGCAGCGAAACTGACAGTGTCCTGTCCTACGAGCAGTACTTC. Its translation: CASSETDSVLSYEQYF.

The chain links TRBV6-6 to TRBJ2-5; 11 bases line up with TRBD2. Germline lookup yields CDR1 MNHNY and CDR2 SVGAGI (reference sequence). The CDR3 has 15 residues. V lost 5 bases and J lost 5; bases outside the gene matches: 7. For the CDR3, the DNA is TGTGCCAGCAGTAGTCCGACTAGCGGGGCGGAGACCCAGTACTTC. It codes for CASSSPTSGAETQYF.

The chain uses TRBV11-3 and TRBJ1-1, with TRBD1 as a possible D gene (5 bases). Germline V gene sequence: CDR1 SGHNT, CDR2 YENEEA. V was shortened by 5 bases and J by 5 bases, with 18 bases between the two germline ends. This CDR3 is built from 15 residues. The CDR3 nucleotides are TGTGCCAGCAGCCGAGGGCGGGGGTCGGATACTGAAGCTTTCTTT. It translates to CASSRGRGSDTEAFF.

The genes are TRBV4-3 and TRBJ2-1, with TRBD2 matching 11 bases. From germline, CDR1 is LGHNA and CDR2 YSLEER. The CDR3 extends over 19 amino acids. J was trimmed by 5 bases and V by 0 bases; bases with no gene match: 12. The CDR3 DNA reads TGCGCCAGCAGCCAAGATCCAGGTAGCGGGGGGGCCATAAACAATGAGCAGTTCTTC. This translates into CASSQDPGSGGAINNEQFF.

The chain joins TRBV5-1 to TRBJ1-2; D unclear. This CDR3 has 12 residues. Germline values: CDR1 SGHRS, CDR2 YFSETQ. With 0 bases removed from V and 5 bases from J, the gap between germline ends came to 5 bases. DNA for the CDR3: TGCGCCAGCAGCTTGGGGACTTATGGCTACACCTTC. This gives the protein CASSLGTYGYTF.